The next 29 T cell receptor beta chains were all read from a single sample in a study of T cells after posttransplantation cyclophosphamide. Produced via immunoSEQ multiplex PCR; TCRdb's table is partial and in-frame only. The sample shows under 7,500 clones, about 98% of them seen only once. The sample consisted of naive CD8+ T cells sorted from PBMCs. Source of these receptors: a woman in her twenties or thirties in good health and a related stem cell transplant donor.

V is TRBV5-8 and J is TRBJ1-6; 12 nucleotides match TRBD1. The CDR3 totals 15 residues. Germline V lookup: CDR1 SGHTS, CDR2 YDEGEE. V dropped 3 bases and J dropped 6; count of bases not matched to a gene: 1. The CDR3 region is CASSSGQGANSPLHF. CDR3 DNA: TGTGCCAGCAGCTCGGGACAGGGGGCTAATTCACCCCTCCACTTT. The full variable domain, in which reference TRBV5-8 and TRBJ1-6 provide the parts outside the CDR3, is EAGVTQSPTHLIKTRGQQATLRCSPISGHTSVYWYQQALGLGLQFLLWYDEGEERNRGNFPPRFSGRQFPNYSSELNVNALELEDSALYLCASSSGQGANSPLHFGNGTRLTVT.

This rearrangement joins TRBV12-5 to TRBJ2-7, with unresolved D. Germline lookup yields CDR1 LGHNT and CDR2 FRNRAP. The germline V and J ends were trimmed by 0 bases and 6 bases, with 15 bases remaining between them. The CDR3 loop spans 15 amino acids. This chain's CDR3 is CASGLVVRHRSEQYF. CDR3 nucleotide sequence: TGTGCTAGTGGTTTGGTCGTGAGACATCGAAGCGAGCAGTACTTC.

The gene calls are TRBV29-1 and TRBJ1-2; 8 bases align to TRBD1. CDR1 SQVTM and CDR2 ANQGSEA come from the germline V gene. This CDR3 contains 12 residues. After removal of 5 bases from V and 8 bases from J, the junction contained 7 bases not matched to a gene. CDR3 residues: CSVPTGGRGYTF. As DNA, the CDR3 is TGCAGCGTTCCCACAGGGGGTAGAGGCTACACCTTC. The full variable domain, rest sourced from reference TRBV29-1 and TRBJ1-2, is SAVISQKPSRDICQRGTSLTIQCQVDSQVTMMFWYRQQPGQSLTLIATANQGSEATYESGFVIDKFPISRPNLTFSTLTVSNMSPEDSSIYLCSVPTGGRGYTFGSGTRLTVV.

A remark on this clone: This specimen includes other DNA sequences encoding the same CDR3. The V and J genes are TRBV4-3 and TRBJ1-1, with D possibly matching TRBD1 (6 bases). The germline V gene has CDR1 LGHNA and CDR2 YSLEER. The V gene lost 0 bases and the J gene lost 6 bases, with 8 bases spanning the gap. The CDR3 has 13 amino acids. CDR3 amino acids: CASSQDRGAEAFF. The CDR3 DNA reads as TGCGCCAGCAGCCAAGACAGGGGCGCTGAAGCTTTCTTT.

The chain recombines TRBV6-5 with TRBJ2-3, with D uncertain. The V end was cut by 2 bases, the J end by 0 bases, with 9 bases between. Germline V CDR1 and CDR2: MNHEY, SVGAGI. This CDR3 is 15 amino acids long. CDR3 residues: CASSYESISTDTQYF. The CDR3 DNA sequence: TGTGCCAGCAGTTACGAGTCTATTAGCACAGATACGCAGTATTTT.

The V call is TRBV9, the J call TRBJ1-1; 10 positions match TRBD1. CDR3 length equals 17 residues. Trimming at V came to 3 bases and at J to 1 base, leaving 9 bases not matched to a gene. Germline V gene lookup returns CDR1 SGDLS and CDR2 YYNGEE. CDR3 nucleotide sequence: TGTGCCAGCAGCGGCGGGTGGGACAGGGGCCAGAACACTGAAGCTTTCTTT. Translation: CASSGGWDRGQNTEAFF. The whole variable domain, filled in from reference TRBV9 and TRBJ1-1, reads DSGVTQTPKHLITATGQRVTLRCSPRSGDLSVYWYQQSLDQGLQFLIQYYNGEERAKGNILERFSAQQFPDLHSELNLSSLELGDSALYFCASSGGWDRGQNTEAFFGQGTRLTVV.

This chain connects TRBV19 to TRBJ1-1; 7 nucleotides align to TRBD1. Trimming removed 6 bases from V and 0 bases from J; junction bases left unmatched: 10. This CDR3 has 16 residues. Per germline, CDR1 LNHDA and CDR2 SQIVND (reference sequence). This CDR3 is CASSSNTDRLNTEAFF. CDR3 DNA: TGTGCCAGTAGCTCAAACACGGACAGGCTGAACACTGAAGCTTTCTTT.

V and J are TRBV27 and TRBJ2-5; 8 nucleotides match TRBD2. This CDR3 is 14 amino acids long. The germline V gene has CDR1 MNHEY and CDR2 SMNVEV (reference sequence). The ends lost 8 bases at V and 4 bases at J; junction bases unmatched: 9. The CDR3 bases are TGTGCCAGCTCCTGGCGTAGCGGGGCAGAGACCCAGTACTTC. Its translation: CASSWRSGAETQYF.

The CDR3 sequence is CASSVGGGVYNEQFF. In nucleotides, the CDR3 is TGTGCCAGCAGCGTAGGCGGGGGGGTTTACAATGAGCAGTTCTTC. V gene TRBV9 combines with J gene TRBJ2-1; 9 nucleotides agree with TRBD2. This CDR3 has 15 amino acids. The V gene end was trimmed by 0 bases and the J gene end by 4 bases; junction bases not matched to a gene: 2. Germline CDR1 and CDR2: SGDLS and YYNGEE.

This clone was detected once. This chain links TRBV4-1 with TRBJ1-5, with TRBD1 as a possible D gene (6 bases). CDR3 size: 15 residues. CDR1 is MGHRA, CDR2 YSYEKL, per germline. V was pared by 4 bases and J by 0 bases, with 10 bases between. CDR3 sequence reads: CASSRTRGSNQPQHF. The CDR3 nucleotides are TGCGCCAGCAGCCGAACCAGGGGTAGCAATCAGCCCCAGCATTTT.

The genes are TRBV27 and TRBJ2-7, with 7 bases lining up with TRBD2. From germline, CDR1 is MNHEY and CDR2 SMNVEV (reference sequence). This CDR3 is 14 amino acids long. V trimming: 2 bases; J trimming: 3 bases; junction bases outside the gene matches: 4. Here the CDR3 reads CASSLRREFYEQYF. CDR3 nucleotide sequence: TGTGCCAGCAGTTTAAGGCGGGAGTTCTACGAGCAGTACTTC.

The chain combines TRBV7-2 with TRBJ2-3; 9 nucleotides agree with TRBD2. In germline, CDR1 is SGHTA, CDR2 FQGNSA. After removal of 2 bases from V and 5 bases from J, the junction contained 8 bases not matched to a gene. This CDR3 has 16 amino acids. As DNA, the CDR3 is TGTGCCAGCAGCTTACTCGCGGGGGGGCGGGGAGATACGCAGTATTTT. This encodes CASSLLAGGRGDTQYF.

Here the CDR3 DNA reads TGTGCCAGCAGTTCAAGACAGGGGAATGGCTACACCTTC. It translates to CASSSRQGNGYTF. The J gene is TRBJ1-2, the V gene TRBV28; TRBD1 agrees at 8 bases. This CDR3 is built from 13 residues. Germline V gives CDR1 MDHEN, CDR2 SYDVKM. The ends lost 4 bases at V and 6 bases at J; junction bases unmatched: 4.

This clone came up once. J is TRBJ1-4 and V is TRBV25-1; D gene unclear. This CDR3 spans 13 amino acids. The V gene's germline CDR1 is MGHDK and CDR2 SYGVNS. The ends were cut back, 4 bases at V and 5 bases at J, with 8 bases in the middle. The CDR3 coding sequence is TGTGCCAGCAGTGCAACTTCCAATGAAAAACTGTTTTTT. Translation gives CASSATSNEKLFF.

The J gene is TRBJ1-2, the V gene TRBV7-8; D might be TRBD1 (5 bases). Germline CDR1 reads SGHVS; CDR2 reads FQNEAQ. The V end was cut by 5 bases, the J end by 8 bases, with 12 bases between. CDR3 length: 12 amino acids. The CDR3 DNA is TGTGCCAGCAGCCCGGGGGGGGACGGCTACACCTTC. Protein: CASSPGGDGYTF.

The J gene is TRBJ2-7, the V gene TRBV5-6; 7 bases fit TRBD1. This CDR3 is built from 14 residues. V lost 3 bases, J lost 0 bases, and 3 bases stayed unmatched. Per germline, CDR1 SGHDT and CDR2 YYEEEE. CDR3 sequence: CASSYGTVSYEQYF. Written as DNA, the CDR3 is TGTGCCAGCAGCTACGGGACAGTCTCCTACGAGCAGTACTTC. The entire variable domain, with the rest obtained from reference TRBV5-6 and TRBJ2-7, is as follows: DAGVTQSPTHLIKTRGQQVTLRCSPKSGHDTVSWYQQALGQGPQFIFQYYEEEERQRGNFPDRFSGHQFPNYSSELNVNALLLGDSALYLCASSYGTVSYEQYFGPGTRLTVT.

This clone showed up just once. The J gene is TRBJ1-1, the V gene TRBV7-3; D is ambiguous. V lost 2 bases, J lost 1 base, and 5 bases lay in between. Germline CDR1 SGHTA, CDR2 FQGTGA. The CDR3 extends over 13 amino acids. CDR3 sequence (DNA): TGTGCCAGCAGCTTAGCCGGGAACACTGAAGCTTTCTTT. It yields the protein CASSLAGNTEAFF.

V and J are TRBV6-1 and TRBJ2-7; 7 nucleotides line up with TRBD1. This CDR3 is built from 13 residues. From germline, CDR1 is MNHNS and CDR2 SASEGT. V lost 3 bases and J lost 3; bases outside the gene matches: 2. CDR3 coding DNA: TGTGCCAGCAGTGAGTGGGACAGCTACGAGCAGTACTTC. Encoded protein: CASSEWDSYEQYF.

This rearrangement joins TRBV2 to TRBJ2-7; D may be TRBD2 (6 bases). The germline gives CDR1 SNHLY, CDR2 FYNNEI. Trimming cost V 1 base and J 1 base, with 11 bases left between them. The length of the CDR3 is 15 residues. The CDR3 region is CASSEGGDRSYEQYF. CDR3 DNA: TGTGCCAGCAGTGAAGGGGGGGATCGATCCTACGAGCAGTACTTC.

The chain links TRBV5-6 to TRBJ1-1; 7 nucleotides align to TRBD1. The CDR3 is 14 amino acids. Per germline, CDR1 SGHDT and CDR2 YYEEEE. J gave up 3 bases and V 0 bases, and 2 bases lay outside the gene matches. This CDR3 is CASSLGDSYTEAFF. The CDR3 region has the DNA TGTGCCAGCAGCTTGGGGGACAGCTACACTGAAGCTTTCTTT.

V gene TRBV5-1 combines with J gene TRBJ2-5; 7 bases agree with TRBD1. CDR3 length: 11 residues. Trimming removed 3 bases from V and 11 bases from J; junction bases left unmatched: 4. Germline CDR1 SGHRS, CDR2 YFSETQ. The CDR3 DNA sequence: TGCGCCAGCAGCTCCACAGGGGAGCAGTACTTC. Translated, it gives CASSSTGEQYF.

The CDR3 sequence is CASSSKPDTQYF. The CDR3 coding sequence is TGTGCCAGCAGCTCCAAGCCAGATACGCAGTATTTT. This rearrangement joins TRBV5-6 to TRBJ2-3; D is unresolved. The V gene lost 3 bases and the J gene lost 4 bases, with 6 bases spanning the gap. This CDR3 region has 12 residues. The V gene's germline CDR1 is SGHDT and CDR2 YYEEEE.

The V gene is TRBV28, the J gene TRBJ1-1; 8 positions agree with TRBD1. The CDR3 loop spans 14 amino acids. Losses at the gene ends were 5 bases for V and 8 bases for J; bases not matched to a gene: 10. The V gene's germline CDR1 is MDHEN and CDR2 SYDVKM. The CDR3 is CASSPLGQGWEAFF. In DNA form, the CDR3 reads TGTGCCAGCAGTCCGCTAGGACAGGGCTGGGAAGCTTTCTTT.

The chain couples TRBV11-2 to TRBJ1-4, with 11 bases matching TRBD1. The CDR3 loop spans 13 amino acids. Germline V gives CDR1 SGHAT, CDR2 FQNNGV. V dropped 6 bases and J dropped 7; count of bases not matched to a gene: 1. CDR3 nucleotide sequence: TGTGCCAGCAGAGGACAGGGGGCTGAAAAACTGTTTTTT. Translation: CASRGQGAEKLFF.

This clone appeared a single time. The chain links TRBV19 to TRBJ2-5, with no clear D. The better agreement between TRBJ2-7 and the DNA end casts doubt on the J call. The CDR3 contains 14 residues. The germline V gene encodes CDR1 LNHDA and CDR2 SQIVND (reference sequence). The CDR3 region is CASSIGTSSYEQYF. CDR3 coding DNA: TGTGCCAGTAGTATAGGAACGAGCTCCTACGAGCAGTACTTC.

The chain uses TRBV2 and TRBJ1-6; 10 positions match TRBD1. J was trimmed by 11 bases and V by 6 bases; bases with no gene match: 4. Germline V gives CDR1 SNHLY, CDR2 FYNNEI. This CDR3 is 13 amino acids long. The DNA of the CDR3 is TGTGCCAGCAGGGGACAGGGGATCACACCCCTCCACTTT. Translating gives CASRGQGITPLHF.

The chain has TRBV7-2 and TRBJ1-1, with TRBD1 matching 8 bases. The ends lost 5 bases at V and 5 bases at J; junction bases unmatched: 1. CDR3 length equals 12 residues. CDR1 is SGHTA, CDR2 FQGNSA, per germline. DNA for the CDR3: TGTGCCAGCAGCACAGGGGGGACTGAAGCTTTCTTT. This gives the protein CASSTGGTEAFF.

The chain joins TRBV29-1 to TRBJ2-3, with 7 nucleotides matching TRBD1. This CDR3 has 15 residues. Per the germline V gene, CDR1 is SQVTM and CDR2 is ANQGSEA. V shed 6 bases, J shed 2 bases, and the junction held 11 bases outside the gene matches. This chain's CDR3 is CSVEGQPPYTDTQYF. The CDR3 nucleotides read TGCAGCGTAGAGGGACAGCCACCGTACACAGATACGCAGTATTTT.

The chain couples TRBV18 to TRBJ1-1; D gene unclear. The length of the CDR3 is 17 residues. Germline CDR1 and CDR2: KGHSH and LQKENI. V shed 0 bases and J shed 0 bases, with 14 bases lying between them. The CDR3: CASSPPALVGMNTEAFF. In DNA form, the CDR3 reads TGTGCCAGCTCACCACCGGCGCTAGTCGGAATGAACACTGAAGCTTTCTTT. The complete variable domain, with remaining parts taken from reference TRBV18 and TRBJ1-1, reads NAGVMQNPRHLVRRRGQEARLRCSPMKGHSHVYWYRQLPEEGLKFMVYLQKENIIDESGMPKERFSAEFPKEGPSILRIQQVVRGDSAAYFCASSPPALVGMNTEAFFGQGTRLTVV.